A single sample gave rise to the 14 T cell receptor beta chains below, sequenced in a study of blood T cell repertoires in COVID-19. Sequenced by immunoSEQ multiplex PCR; TCRdb stores in-frame clones only, minus some. This sample carries over 200,000 clones, approximately 86% of them seen once, and the ten largest clones take around 2.8%. The sequencing input was peripheral blood. All receptors derive from a woman aged 25-40 years who had recovered from COVID-19.

The rearrangement links TRBV5-6 to TRBJ2-5; the match to TRBD2 covers 7 bases. Germline V lookup: CDR1 SGHDT, CDR2 YYEEEE. The CDR3 contains 16 residues. The V and J ends lost 4 bases and 3 bases, in that order; junction bases with no gene match: 12. The DNA of the CDR3 is TGTGCCAGCAGCCCCCTTATGAAGCGGGGAGAAGAGACCCAGTACTTC. Translated, it gives CASSPLMKRGEETQYF.

This clone was picked up one time. This chain links TRBV6-5 with TRBJ2-1; D perhaps matches TRBD2 (6 bases). V lost 3 bases and J lost 12, with 21 bases in between. The germline V gene has CDR1 MNHEY and CDR2 SVGAGI. The CDR3 is 15 amino acids. CDR3 coding DNA: TGTGCCAGCAGTTATACGAGTCGGGGGTCTGGTCCGCAGTTCTTC. It yields the protein CASSYTSRGSGPQFF.

V is TRBV4-1 and J is TRBJ2-2; D possibly corresponds to TRBD2 (5 bases). The V gene lost 0 bases and the J gene lost 6 bases, with 11 bases spanning the gap. The CDR3 consists of 15 residues. From germline, CDR1 is MGHRA and CDR2 YSYEKL. The CDR3 here is CASSQETLGAGELFF. CDR3 coding DNA: TGCGCCAGCAGCCAAGAGACCTTGGGAGCCGGGGAGCTGTTTTTT.

This chain links TRBV7-9 with TRBJ1-4; 7 nucleotides align to TRBD1. This CDR3 is built from 16 residues. CDR1 is SEHNR and CDR2 is FQNEAQ in the germline V gene (reference sequence). After removal of 4 bases from V and 8 bases from J, the junction contained 13 bases not matched to a gene. The CDR3 spells CASSSTGDRDREKLFF. Here the CDR3 DNA reads TGTGCCAGCAGCTCAACAGGGGATCGAGACCGAGAAAAACTGTTTTTT.

This rearrangement joins TRBV30 to TRBJ2-3; 11 nucleotides line up with TRBD2. Per germline, CDR1 GTSNPN and CDR2 SVGIG (reference sequence). Losses at the gene ends were 4 bases for V and 1 base for J; bases not matched to a gene: 1. There are 14 residues in the CDR3. CDR3 in DNA: TGTGCCTGGATGACTAGCGGGGGCACAGATACGCAGTATTTT. It encodes CAWMTSGGTDTQYF.

V gene TRBV29-1 combines with J gene TRBJ1-2, with a possible D match to TRBD1 (5 bases). Germline CDR1 and CDR2: SQVTM and ANQGSEA. The ends were cut back, 6 bases at V and 7 bases at J, with 12 bases in the middle. The CDR3 has 11 residues. CDR3 bases: TGCAGCGTCCAACTGCAGGGTGGCTACACCTTC. It specifies CSVQLQGGYTF. Looking up the rest from reference TRBV29-1 and TRBJ1-2 gives the full variable domain: SAVISQKPSRDICQRGTSLTIQCQVDSQVTMMFWYRQQPGQSLTLIATANQGSEATYESGFVIDKFPISRPNLTFSTLTVSNMSPEDSSIYLCSVQLQGGYTFGSGTRLTVV.

The V gene is TRBV5-4, the J gene TRBJ1-2; no reliable D call. The CDR3 runs 12 residues. Germline-derived CDR1 and CDR2 are SGHNT and YYREEE (reference sequence). The V gene lost 0 bases and the J gene lost 8 bases, with 8 bases spanning the gap. CDR3 loop: CASSLDTTGYTF. The CDR3 region has the DNA TGTGCCAGCAGCTTGGACACAACGGGCTACACCTTC.

The chain is built from TRBV11-2 and TRBJ1-2; D is perhaps TRBD1 (5 bases). V lost 5 bases and J 4 bases, leaving 17 bases between the germline ends. The CDR3 runs 15 residues. Germline V gene lookup returns CDR1 SGHAT and CDR2 FQNNGV. The CDR3 region is CASSPEVGRSYGYTF. CDR3 nucleotides: TGTGCCAGCAGCCCAGAGGTGGGGCGAAGCTATGGCTACACCTTC. The entire variable domain, with the rest obtained from reference TRBV11-2 and TRBJ1-2, is as follows: EAGVAQSPRYKIIEKRQSVAFWCNPISGHATLYWYQQILGQGPKLLIQFQNNGVVDDSQLPKDRFSAERLKGVDSTLKIQPAKLEDSAVYLCASSPEVGRSYGYTFGSGTRLTVV.

This sequence joins TRBV18 and TRBJ1-5; 7 nucleotides align to TRBD1. This CDR3 spans 16 amino acids. V was pared by 3 bases and J by 5 bases, with 10 bases of the junction left unmatched. CDR1 is KGHSH, CDR2 LQKENI, per germline. The chain's CDR3 is CASSPVPGQPHQPQHF. The CDR3, as DNA: TGTGCCAGCTCACCCGTCCCGGGACAGCCCCATCAGCCCCAGCATTTT. The full variable domain, rest sourced from reference TRBV18 and TRBJ1-5, is NAGVMQNPRHLVRRRGQEARLRCSPMKGHSHVYWYRQLPEEGLKFMVYLQKENIIDESGMPKERFSAEFPKEGPSILRIQQVVRGDSAAYFCASSPVPGQPHQPQHFGDGTRLSIL.

As DNA, the CDR3 is TGTGCCAGCATGGACAGGAGGAGCAATCAGCCCCAGCATTTT. It translates to CASMDRRSNQPQHF. This chain connects TRBV2 to TRBJ1-5; 7 bases are a match to TRBD1. Germline loops: CDR1 SNHLY, CDR2 FYNNEI. The CDR3 runs to 14 residues. V lost 7 bases to trimming and J lost 1 base; unmatched junction nucleotides: 4.

The J gene is TRBJ2-7, the V gene TRBV21-1; TRBD1, the D gene given by the table, was not confirmed from the DNA. TRBV21-1 is a listed pseudogene. This CDR3 region has 14 residues. This CDR3 is CASSPGTDEYEQYF. The CDR3 region has the DNA TGTGCCAGCAGCCCCGGGACAGATGAGTACGAGCAGTACTTC.

V usage is TRBV30 and J usage is TRBJ2-4, with a tentative D call TRBD1 (5 bases). Looked up from germline, CDR1 is GTSNPN and CDR2 is SVGIG (reference sequence). The length of the CDR3 is 15 residues. V was trimmed by 2 bases and J by 0 bases, leaving 11 bases between them. The DNA of the CDR3 is TGTGCCTGGAGTCTTGACAGTCTAGCCAAAAACATTCAGTACTTC. Translated, it gives CAWSLDSLAKNIQYF. The full variable domain, with the rest looked up from reference TRBV30 and TRBJ2-4, is SQTIHQWPATLVQPVGSPLSLECTVEGTSNPNLYWYRQAAGRGLQLLFYSVGIGQISSEVPQNLSASRPQDRQFILSSKKLLLSDSGFYLCAWSLDSLAKNIQYFGAGTRLSVL.

The chain couples TRBV19 to TRBJ1-3, with TRBD1 identical over 10 bases. CDR1 and CDR2 from the germline V gene are LNHDA and SQIVND (reference sequence). There are 16 residues in the CDR3. The V segment lost 4 bases and the J segment 1 base; nucleotides outside the gene matches: 4. Here the CDR3 reads CASSTGTGASGNTIYF. Written as DNA, the CDR3 is TGTGCCAGTAGTACAGGGACAGGGGCTTCTGGAAACACCATATATTTT.

The rearrangement links TRBV4-2 to TRBJ1-4; D not certain. The germline V and J ends were trimmed by 0 bases and 5 bases, with 13 bases remaining between them. This CDR3 has 16 amino acids. CDR1 and CDR2 from the germline V gene are LGHNA and YNFKEQ. The CDR3 spells CASSQDFRHRNEKLFF. The CDR3 nucleotides read TGTGCCAGCAGCCAAGATTTCCGGCACAGAAATGAAAAACTGTTTTTT.